What follows is one T cell receptor (beta chain) and its context. What it binds is unknown. The length of the CDR3 is 15 residues. The V end was cut by 5 bases, the J end by 19 bases, with 27 bases between. Germline V gene sequence: CDR1 SGHNT, CDR2 YENEEA. Three rounds of nested PCR, following a modified ARM-PCR protocol, produced the TCRbeta library. TCRdb re-derived calls from the multiplex PCR reads in MiXCR, one entry per CDR3 protein. The sample lists about 93,000 distinct CDR3 sequences; about 70% were seen once. The template was RNA from unsorted bulk tissue. Newly diagnosed lung cancer patients had thoracic surgery in China, August–November 2014, without prior chemotherapy. This record belongs to a study of tumor and adjacent non-tumor tissue in lung cancer. Across the study: Stage I to III disease affected about nine men and roughly five women aged roughly 31 to 85. Findings and limits, study-wide: Significantly higher TCR diversity was found in tumor than normal lung. Tumor repertoires had a smaller top 100 clone share than normal lung.

Sequencing used lung tumor tissue. The J gene is TRBJ2-6, the V gene TRBV11-3, with a possible D match to TRBD1 (6 bases). This TCR was sampled from a man aged 55 to 70 with non-small cell lung cancer. The CDR3: CASSQQGSGAKVQTF. In nucleotides, the CDR3 is TGTGCCAGCAGCCAACAGGGTTCTGGGGCCAAGGTCCAAACTTTC.